The 27 T cell receptor beta chains reported below all come from one sample, sequenced in a study of response to subunit inactivated influenza vaccine. TCRdb reanalysed the RT-PCR reads using MiXCR and keeps one entry per CDR3 protein. Counted here are some 570,000 distinct CDR3 sequences, about 11% occurring once; the ten biggest clones make up approximately 11%. This same sample was also taken into another study, of T cells expressing NK-cell markers. That work adds: In generating TCR beta cDNA, 5'RACE template switching with UMIs was used.

Sequencing used PBMCs from blood, obtained on the day of vaccination. These receptors were taken from a man aged 50-59 years who received an inactivated influenza vaccine.

This sequence joins TRBV6-2 or TRBV6-3 and TRBJ1-1; maybe TRBD1 (5 bases). This CDR3 spans 16 amino acids. Germline V gene data show CDR1 as MNHEY and CDR2 as SVGEGT. Trimming took 2 bases from V and 0 from J, leaving 13 bases between them. Here the CDR3 DNA reads TGTGCCAGCAGTTACGCTCGCGGGACTGTGAACACTGAAGCTTTCTTT. Translated, it gives CASSYARGTVNTEAFF.

This clonotype was detected many times. J is TRBJ1-2 and V is TRBV12-3 or TRBV12-4, with 8 positions matching TRBD1. V shed 6 bases, J shed 4 bases, and the junction held 10 bases outside the gene matches. The CDR3 has 15 amino acids. CDR3 residues: CASRQAGTGLYGYTF. Here the CDR3 DNA reads TGTGCCAGCAGACAAGCCGGGACAGGACTCTATGGCTACACCTTC.

The V call is TRBV12-3 or TRBV12-4, the J call TRBJ1-3; no clear D gene. The CDR3 extends over 14 amino acids. With 6 bases removed from V and 0 bases from J, the gap between germline ends came to 9 bases. CDR3 protein: CASSALSSGNTIYF. The CDR3 nucleotides read TGTGCCAGCAGCGCACTCAGCTCTGGAAACACCATATATTTT.

A few counts support this clonotype. This chain uses TRBV6-2 or TRBV6-3 with TRBJ1-2; 8 nucleotides align to TRBD1. The CDR3 is 14 residues long. The J segment lost 4 bases and the V segment lost 2 bases, leaving 3 bases of the junction unmatched. Per the germline V gene, CDR1 is MNHEY and CDR2 is SVGEGT. The CDR3 region has the DNA TGTGCCAGCAGTTACCAGGGGGCGTCCTATGGCTACACCTTC. This translates into CASSYQGASYGYTF.

This clonotype has at least ten counts. The J gene is TRBJ2-5, the V gene TRBV12-3 or TRBV12-4; D unclear. The V end was cut by 0 bases, the J end by 0 bases, with 8 bases between. The length of the CDR3 is 15 residues. The DNA of the CDR3 is TGTGCCAGCAGTTTAGCAAGAGAGTACCAAGAGACCCAGTACTTC. This gives the protein CASSLAREYQETQYF.

This clonotype showed up many times. One end of the junction is discordant with germline, which a read error may explain. The genes are TRBV5-1 and TRBJ2-3; 7 bases are a match to TRBD1. Germline V gene lookup returns CDR1 SGHRS and CDR2 YFSETQ. This CDR3 region has 14 residues. CDR3 bases: TGTGCCAGCAGCTCGGGACAGAGCACAGATACGCAGTATTTT. It translates to CASSSGQSTDTQYF. Using reference TRBV5-1 and TRBJ2-3 for the parts outside the CDR3, the full variable domain is KAGVTQTPRYLIKTRGQQVTLSCSPISGHRSVSWYQQTPGQGLQFLFEYFSETQRNKGNFPGRFSGRQFSNSRSEMNVSTLELGDSALYLCASSSGQSTDTQYFGPGTRLTVL.

The CDR3 region is CASNPRGDSNQPQHF. In nucleotides, the CDR3 is TGCGCCAGCAACCCCCGGGGGGATAGCAATCAGCCCCAGCATTTT. The chain has TRBV5-1 and TRBJ1-5; possible D gene TRBD1, 5 bases. Between the trimmed V and J ends, which lost 6 bases and 0 bases, there was a span of 13 bases. This CDR3 spans 15 amino acids. Germline values: CDR1 SGHRS, CDR2 YFSETQ. Full variable domain (remainder filled in from reference TRBV5-1 and TRBJ1-5): KAGVTQTPRYLIKTRGQQVTLSCSPISGHRSVSWYQQTPGQGLQFLFEYFSETQRNKGNFPGRFSGRQFSNSRSEMNVSTLELGDSALYLCASNPRGDSNQPQHFGDGTRLSIL.

This clonotype was seen a few times. V gene TRBV3-1 combines with J gene TRBJ2-1; TRBD2 matches 9 bases. After removal of 3 bases from V and 7 bases from J, the junction contained 16 bases not matched to a gene. Germline V gene data show CDR1 as LGHDT and CDR2 as YNNKEL (reference sequence). The CDR3 is made up of 18 amino acids. CDR3 amino acids: CASSQHPRGRAEGNEQFF. Written as DNA, the CDR3 is TGTGCCAGCAGCCAGCATCCTCGCGGGAGGGCCGAAGGGAATGAGCAGTTCTTC.

This clonotype occurred a few times. The chain recombines TRBV28 with TRBJ2-1, with TRBD1 identical over 7 bases. The V and J ends lost 6 bases and 7 bases, in that order; junction bases with no gene match: 15. Germline V gene sequence: CDR1 MDHEN, CDR2 SYDVKM. This CDR3 is built from 16 residues. CDR3 sequence reads: CASSEKGGRGRNEQFF. Written as DNA, the CDR3 is TGTGCCAGCAGCGAGAAAGGCGGCAGGGGGAGAAATGAGCAGTTCTTC.

This sequence joins TRBV30 and TRBJ2-3, with 10 bases lining up with TRBD2. Germline-derived CDR1 and CDR2 are GTSNPN and SVGIG (reference sequence). V shed 1 base, J shed 4 bases, and the junction held 5 bases outside the gene matches. This CDR3 spans 15 amino acids. Here the CDR3 reads CAWSGLAGRSDTQYF. The DNA of the CDR3 is TGTGCCTGGAGTGGACTAGCGGGTCGGTCAGATACGCAGTATTTT.

This clonotype was counted only a few times. The chain is built from TRBV4-3 and TRBJ1-3, with a tentative D call TRBD1 (5 bases). Trimming cost V 1 base and J 2 bases, with 6 bases left between them. Germline lookup yields CDR1 LGHNA and CDR2 YSLEER. The CDR3 sequence is 14 residues long. The chain's CDR3 is CASSQGGTGNTIYF. The CDR3 DNA is TGCGCCAGCAGCCAAGGGGGGACTGGAAACACCATATATTTT.

The chain links TRBV2 to TRBJ1-1, with TRBD1 matching over 8 bases. The trim removed 6 bases at V and 11 bases at J, leaving 8 bases unmatched. In germline, CDR1 is SNHLY, CDR2 FYNNEI. The CDR3 loop spans 12 amino acids. The CDR3 is CASRGQALRAFF. In DNA form, the CDR3 reads TGTGCCAGCAGGGGACAGGCCCTGAGGGCTTTCTTT. Full variable domain (missing parts from reference TRBV2 and TRBJ1-1): EPEVTQTPSHQVTQMGQEVILRCVPISNHLYFYWYRQILGQKVEFLVSFYNNEISEKSEIFDDQFSVERPDGSNFTLKIRSTKLEDSAMYFCASRGQALRAFFGQGTRLTVV.

The chain recombines TRBV7-3 with TRBJ2-2; the D gene is possibly TRBD2 (6 bases). This CDR3 comprises 15 residues. V shed 5 bases and J shed 5 bases, with 15 bases lying between them. The germline gives CDR1 SGHTA, CDR2 FQGTGA. CDR3 sequence: CASSIYGRGTGELFF. The CDR3 DNA reads as TGTGCCAGCAGCATATACGGGAGAGGTACCGGGGAGCTGTTTTTT.

This clonotype was observed many times. The chain uses TRBV4-1 and TRBJ1-5; D uncertain. This CDR3 contains 15 residues. Germline V lookup: CDR1 MGHRA, CDR2 YSYEKL. V was clipped by 0 bases and J by 7 bases, with 13 bases between them. The chain's CDR3 is CASSQDPAVQQPQHF. The CDR3, as DNA: TGCGCCAGCAGCCAAGATCCGGCAGTCCAGCAGCCCCAGCATTTT.

V and J are TRBV24-1 and TRBJ2-1; no reliable D call. The CDR3 has 13 residues. Deletions cut 4 bases from V and 5 bases from J, with 8 bases between. Looked up from germline, CDR1 is KGHDR and CDR2 is SFDVKD. CDR3 protein: CATSDSFHNEQFF. Written as DNA, the CDR3 is TGTGCCACCAGTGACTCTTTCCACAATGAGCAGTTCTTC.

This clonotype was counted between two and nine times. V and J are TRBV7-8 and TRBJ2-2; D perhaps matches TRBD1 (6 bases). CDR3 length: 14 amino acids. Trimming shortened V by 8 bases and J by 1 base, and 11 bases separated the two germline ends. Germline-derived CDR1 and CDR2 are SGHVS and FQNEAQ. The CDR3 spells CASSRGMNTGELFF. The CDR3 DNA reads as TGTGCCAGCTCCAGGGGAATGAACACCGGGGAGCTGTTTTTT. The full variable domain, completed using reference TRBV7-8 and TRBJ2-2, is GAGVSQSPRYKVAKRGQDVALRCDPISGHVSLFWYQQALGQGPEFLTYFQNEAQLDKSGLPSDRFFAERPEGSVSTLKIQRTQQEDSAVYLCASSRGMNTGELFFGEGSRLTVL.

The V gene is TRBV11-2, the J gene TRBJ2-1; 11 positions match TRBD2. The V gene's germline CDR1 is SGHAT and CDR2 FQNNGV. V gave up 5 bases and J gave up 8 bases; unmatched junction bases: 5. This CDR3 spans 14 amino acids. The CDR3 sequence is CASSPTSGTYEQFF. The CDR3 bases are TGTGCCAGCAGCCCGACTAGCGGGACGTATGAGCAGTTCTTC.

There are a few counts of this clonotype. This chain uses TRBV11-2 with TRBJ2-3; D ambiguous. Trimming left V 3 bases short and J 2 bases short, with 9 bases between. The V gene's germline CDR1 is SGHAT and CDR2 FQNNGV. The CDR3 sequence is 14 residues long. This chain's CDR3 is CASSFLAVTDTQYF. The CDR3, as DNA: TGTGCCAGCAGCTTTTTGGCGGTCACAGATACGCAGTATTTT.

The gene calls are TRBV28 and TRBJ2-5; no firm D call. Germline values: CDR1 MDHEN, CDR2 SYDVKM. The CDR3 has 13 amino acids. With 6 bases removed from V and 2 bases from J, the gap between germline ends came to 10 bases. The CDR3 nucleotides are TGTGCCAGCAGCGATAATGGTCAAGAGACCCAGTACTTC. It encodes CASSDNGQETQYF.

Ten or more counts support this clonotype. The rearrangement uses TRBV2 and TRBJ1-1; D not certain. The germline V gene encodes CDR1 SNHLY and CDR2 FYNNEI. Trimming removed 1 base at V and 2 bases at J, with 2 bases between. This CDR3 is built from 12 residues. The CDR3 reads CASSEGNTEAFF. For the CDR3, the DNA is TGTGCCAGCAGTGAAGGCAACACTGAAGCTTTCTTT. The whole variable domain, filled in from reference TRBV2 and TRBJ1-1, reads EPEVTQTPSHQVTQMGQEVILRCVPISNHLYFYWYRQILGQKVEFLVSFYNNEISEKSEIFDDQFSVERPDGSNFTLKIRSTKLEDSAMYFCASSEGNTEAFFGQGTRLTVV.

The J gene is TRBJ2-5, the V gene TRBV7-7, with no clear D. This CDR3 has 16 amino acids. V dropped 1 base and J dropped 5 bases, with 17 bases sitting between them. The germline CDR1 and CDR2 sequences are SSHAT and FNYEAQ (reference sequence). The DNA for the CDR3 is TGTGCCAGCAGCTTAGGCCGCCTAGTCGCAAAGGAGACCCAGTACTTC. Protein product: CASSLGRLVAKETQYF. The whole variable domain, filled in from reference TRBV7-7 and TRBJ2-5, reads GAGVSQSPRYKVTKRGQDVTLRCDPISSHATLYWYQQALGQGPEFLTYFNYEAQPDKSGLPSDRFSAERPEGSISTLTIQRTEQRDSAMYRCASSLGRLVAKETQYFGPGTRLLVL.

This clonotype was detected only a few times. The chain combines TRBV12-3 or TRBV12-4 with TRBJ1-5, with D hard to call. The length of the CDR3 is 15 residues. Trimming shortened V by 0 bases and J by 4 bases, and 10 bases separated the two germline ends. For the CDR3, the DNA is TGTGCCAGCAGTTTAGCGATCGGTGGGAATCAGCCCCAGCATTTT. Translating it yields CASSLAIGGNQPQHF.

This chain connects TRBV19 to TRBJ1-4, with D perhaps TRBD1 (6 bases). Germline V gives CDR1 LNHDA, CDR2 SQIVND (reference sequence). The CDR3 is 16 amino acids. V was clipped by 7 bases and J by 10 bases, with 25 bases between them. The CDR3 coding sequence is TGTGCCAGTACCTTACGAACCGGGGGGCGCGTTGCAAAACTGTTTTTT. Protein product: CASTLRTGGRVAKLFF.

The chain employs TRBV24-1 and TRBJ1-1; D unclear. Germline V gene data show CDR1 as KGHDR and CDR2 as SFDVKD. This CDR3 is 12 amino acids long. V was trimmed by 4 bases and J by 6 bases, leaving 8 bases between them. The CDR3 is CATSEPGSEAFF. CDR3 bases: TGTGCCACCAGTGAACCCGGGTCTGAAGCTTTCTTT.

This clonotype was counted a few times. The rearrangement links TRBV4-3 to TRBJ2-2, with D tentatively TRBD1 or TRBD2 (5 bases each). CDR1 is LGHNA, CDR2 YSLEER, per germline. The CDR3 length is 16 residues. The germline V and J ends were trimmed by 1 base and 5 bases, with 14 bases remaining between them. CDR3 loop: CASSQVWGSRTGELFF. For the CDR3, the DNA is TGCGCCAGCAGCCAAGTATGGGGGAGCCGGACCGGGGAGCTGTTTTTT.

The chain uses TRBV19 and TRBJ2-2, with 9 bases that match TRBD2. The germline V gene encodes CDR1 LNHDA and CDR2 SQIVND (reference sequence). Trimming took 6 bases from V and 7 from J; bases not matched to a gene: 12. The CDR3 length is 16 residues. This CDR3 is CASSPTGGGAFGELFF. Here the CDR3 DNA reads TGTGCCAGTAGCCCCACCGGCGGGGGGGCGTTCGGGGAGCTGTTTTTT.

This clonotype was detected a few times. The rearrangement joins TRBV28 to TRBJ1-2, with D tentatively TRBD1 (6 bases). Germline CDR1 and CDR2: MDHEN and SYDVKM. Trimming pared 5 bases from V and 3 bases from J, leaving 13 bases between. The length of the CDR3 is 14 residues. CDR3 in DNA: TGTGCCAGCAGTCAAGGGGGAAGGGACTATGGCTACACCTTC. It translates to CASSQGGRDYGYTF.